Listed here are 28 T cell receptor beta chains from one sample, sequenced in a study of blood T cells in healthy people across ages. The use of a sample-barcoded 5' primer and a J-beta primer mix characterized a second PCR of about 6 to 11 cycles. TCRdb passed the 5' RACE reads through MiXCR, listing each CDR3 protein once. The table lists fewer than 800,000 distinct CDR3 sequences, 45% to 50% of them singletons. The sequenced sample was blood. Receptors originate from a woman aged 55-69 years in good health.

The J gene is TRBJ2-5, the V gene TRBV20-1; the D gene is possibly TRBD1 (5 bases). Germline values: CDR1 DFQATT, CDR2 SNEGSKA (reference sequence). Trimming shortened V by 5 bases and J by 2 bases, and 15 bases separated the two germline ends. The CDR3 sequence is 14 residues long. For the CDR3, the DNA is TGCAGTGCTTCGGAACCCGACAGTCAAGAGACCCAGTACTTC. This gives the protein CSASEPDSQETQYF.

V usage is TRBV3-1 and J usage is TRBJ1-4; D is perhaps TRBD1 (6 bases). This CDR3 is built from 18 residues. With 0 bases removed from V and 8 bases from J, the gap between germline ends came to 22 bases. Germline V gene lookup returns CDR1 LGHDT and CDR2 YNNKEL (reference sequence). CDR3 loop: CASSQDLPRGREYEKLFF. The CDR3 DNA follows: TGTGCCAGCAGCCAAGATCTCCCCAGGGGACGTGAGTACGAAAAACTGTTTTTT.

This clonotype came up a few times. The chain uses TRBV7-2 and TRBJ2-5; 7 bases are shared with TRBD1. The CDR3 is 13 residues long. Trimming cost V 4 bases and J 6 bases; bases outside gene matches: 5. The V gene's germline CDR1 is SGHTA and CDR2 FQGNSA. The CDR3 region has the DNA TGTGCCAGCAGCTGGGGACAGTTCAAGACCCAGTACTTC. It encodes CASSWGQFKTQYF.

The rearrangement uses TRBV20-1 and TRBJ1-1; maybe TRBD1 (5 bases). CDR1 and CDR2 (germline): DFQATT, SNEGSKA (reference sequence). Trimming shortened V by 1 base and J by 1 base, and 22 bases separated the two germline ends. The CDR3 is 18 residues long. The CDR3 reads CSARGAGRLPAWNTEAFF. DNA of the CDR3: TGCAGTGCTAGAGGTGCGGGGCGTTTACCCGCATGGAACACTGAAGCTTTCTTT.

CDR3 sequence reads: CAWRGSGIGKLFF. The CDR3 DNA reads as TGTGCCTGGAGGGGCTCAGGAATAGGAAAACTGTTTTTT. The chain joins TRBV30 to TRBJ1-4; the D is unclear. CDR3 length: 13 amino acids. CDR1 is GTSNPN and CDR2 is SVGIG in the germline V gene (reference sequence). Trimming stripped 3 bases from V and 10 bases from J, with 15 bases between.

The chain combines TRBV6-2 or TRBV6-3 with TRBJ2-3; TRBD2 matches 7 bases. The CDR3 is made up of 16 amino acids. V was clipped by 7 bases and J by 5 bases; unmatched bases: 15. CDR1 and CDR2 (germline): MNHEY, SVGEGT. The CDR3 nucleotides are TGTGCCAGCACTTCGAACCGAGGGAGGGCCCAAGATACGCAGTATTTT. Amino acid sequence: CASTSNRGRAQDTQYF.

CDR3 sequence (DNA): TGTGCCAGCAGTCAAGACCCTAGCGGGAGCTCCTACAATGAGCAGTTCTTC. Translated, it gives CASSQDPSGSSYNEQFF. The chain uses TRBV28 and TRBJ2-1; 10 nucleotides match TRBD2. Germline lookup yields CDR1 MDHEN and CDR2 SYDVKM. The junction had 7 bases not matched to a gene; V was cut back by 5 bases and J by 0 bases. The CDR3 extends over 17 amino acids.

The chain recombines TRBV6-2 or TRBV6-3 with TRBJ2-6; tentative D call: TRBD2 (5 bases). Between the trimmed V and J ends, which lost 8 bases and 0 bases, there was a span of 11 bases. The CDR3 spans 15 residues. CDR1 is MNHEY, CDR2 SVGEGT, per germline. The CDR3 loop reads CASATTSSGANVLTF. The CDR3 nucleotides are TGTGCCAGCGCAACTACTAGCTCTGGGGCCAACGTCCTGACTTTC.

The chain joins TRBV5-1 to TRBJ2-3; D possibly uses TRBD1 or TRBD2 (5 bases each). Trimming pared 5 bases from V and 1 base from J, leaving 14 bases between. The CDR3 spans 15 residues. CDR1 and CDR2 from the germline V gene are SGHRS and YFSETQ. The CDR3 sequence is CASRYPGTRTDTQYF. In DNA form, the CDR3 reads TGCGCCAGCAGGTACCCAGGGACCCGCACAGATACGCAGTATTTT.

This clonotype showed up just once. The chain uses TRBV2 and TRBJ2-5; D remains unclear. The CDR3 consists of 13 residues. V was cut by 5 bases and J by 2 bases, with 9 bases left in between. Per germline, CDR1 SNHLY and CDR2 FYNNEI. CDR3 in amino acids: CASSITVQETQYF. Here the CDR3 DNA reads TGTGCCAGCAGTATCACGGTACAAGAGACCCAGTACTTC.

A few counts support this clonotype. This sequence joins TRBV5-4 and TRBJ2-5; TRBD1 aligns across 7 bases. The germline V gene encodes CDR1 SGHNT and CDR2 YYREEE (reference sequence). The CDR3 totals 16 residues. J lost 2 bases, V lost 3 bases, and 10 bases had no gene match. CDR3 sequence (DNA): TGTGCCAGCAGCTCTCGGACAGGTGACCTTCAAGAGACCCAGTACTTC. Translated: CASSSRTGDLQETQYF.

The CDR3 loop is CASTKSGRGERETQYF. The CDR3 nucleotides are TGTGCCAGCACCAAGAGCGGGAGGGGAGAGCGAGAGACCCAGTACTTC. The J gene is TRBJ2-5, the V gene TRBV7-9, with 10 nucleotides matching TRBD2. Germline CDR1 and CDR2: SEHNR and FQNEAQ (reference sequence). The V gene end was trimmed by 7 bases and the J gene end by 4 bases; junction bases not matched to a gene: 12. The CDR3 is 16 residues long.

The chain joins TRBV20-1 to TRBJ2-1; 8 bases are shared with TRBD1. Germline V CDR1 and CDR2: DFQATT, SNEGSKA (reference sequence). This CDR3 comprises 14 residues. The V gene end was trimmed by 6 bases and the J gene end by 5 bases; junction bases not matched to a gene: 9. The CDR3 loop reads CSAGTGHNDNEQFF. The CDR3 DNA sequence: TGCAGTGCCGGGACAGGACACAACGACAATGAGCAGTTCTTC.

This clonotype has a handful of counts. V and J are TRBV20-1 and TRBJ2-5, with a tentative D call TRBD2 (7 bases). The CDR3 spans 13 residues. Germline V gene data show CDR1 as DFQATT and CDR2 as SNEGSKA (reference sequence). With 6 bases removed from V and 7 bases from J, the gap between germline ends came to 18 bases. CDR3 residues: CSAKGVRGGTQYF. The DNA of the CDR3 is TGCAGTGCGAAAGGGGTGAGGGGGGGGACCCAGTACTTC.

V gene TRBV5-1 combines with J gene TRBJ2-6; D gene uncertain. Looked up from germline, CDR1 is SGHRS and CDR2 is YFSETQ. This CDR3 comprises 17 residues. V gave up 2 bases and J gave up 1 base, with 13 bases separating them. This CDR3 reads CASSLIGYSSGANVLTF. The CDR3 bases are TGCGCCAGCAGCTTAATAGGATATAGTTCTGGGGCCAACGTCCTGACTTTC. Full variable domain (missing parts from reference TRBV5-1 and TRBJ2-6): KAGVTQTPRYLIKTRGQQVTLSCSPISGHRSVSWYQQTPGQGLQFLFEYFSETQRNKGNFPGRFSGRQFSNSRSEMNVSTLELGDSALYLCASSLIGYSSGANVLTFGAGSRLTVL.

This clonotype was picked up a small number of times. This chain links TRBV5-1 with TRBJ2-7; perhaps TRBD1 as D (6 bases). The CDR3 runs 15 residues. Per the germline V gene, CDR1 is SGHRS and CDR2 is YFSETQ. Trimming left V 0 bases short and J 2 bases short, with 12 bases between. CDR3 in DNA: TGCGCCAGCAGCTTGGGGGGGACACTAACCTACGAGCAGTACTTC. Protein sequence: CASSLGGTLTYEQYF.

The rearrangement joins TRBV7-9 to TRBJ2-1; D is perhaps TRBD1 (6 bases). This CDR3 is 15 amino acids long. V was trimmed by 5 bases and J by 6 bases, leaving 17 bases between them. Germline V CDR1 and CDR2: SEHNR, FQNEAQ (reference sequence). The CDR3: CASSPQGISTNEQFF. DNA for the CDR3: TGTGCCAGCAGCCCCCAGGGGATTTCCACCAATGAGCAGTTCTTC.

This clonotype has a count of ten or more. J is TRBJ2-5 and V is TRBV7-9; tentatively, D is TRBD2 (6 bases). This CDR3 is 14 amino acids long. Trimming shortened V by 2 bases and J by 5 bases, and 12 bases separated the two germline ends. CDR1 is SEHNR, CDR2 FQNEAQ, per germline (reference sequence). DNA for the CDR3: TGTGCCAGCAGCTTACAGGGAGGCCGTGAGACCCAGTACTTC. Its translation is CASSLQGGRETQYF.

V usage is TRBV12-3 or TRBV12-4 and J usage is TRBJ2-1, with D hard to call. V lost 0 bases to trimming and J lost 8 bases, with 8 bases between them. The CDR3 has 13 amino acids. CDR3 in DNA: TGTGCCAGCAGTTTAGCGCTTGGGGATGAGCAGTTCTTC. It translates to CASSLALGDEQFF.

The chain uses TRBV29-1 and TRBJ2-4; 7 positions match TRBD1. Germline V gene data show CDR1 as SQVTM and CDR2 as ANQGSEA. The length of the CDR3 is 13 residues. V trimming: 5 bases; J trimming: 13 bases; junction bases outside the gene matches: 14. The CDR3 bases are TGCAGCGTTTTAGGACAGGCCGGTTTGGAGCAGTACTTC. Protein product: CSVLGQAGLEQYF.

V is TRBV29-1 and J is TRBJ2-7, with 12 positions matching TRBD2. Near its end, the DNA agrees better with TRBJ2-5, so the J call may be wrong. Germline CDR1 is SQVTM and CDR2 is ANQGSEA. This CDR3 region has 12 residues. The CDR3 protein is CKTSGRIETQYF. The CDR3 nucleotides read TGCAAGACTAGCGGGAGAATTGAGACCCAGTACTTC.

J is TRBJ2-1 and V is TRBV4-3; 10 bases fit TRBD2. The CDR3 covers 16 residues. Germline CDR1 LGHNA, CDR2 YSLEER. V gave up 0 bases and J gave up 12 bases; unmatched junction bases: 11. The CDR3 here is CASSQDLASGSSGQFF. The CDR3 nucleotides read TGCGCCAGCAGCCAAGATTTGGCTAGCGGGAGTTCAGGGCAGTTCTTC.

This chain links TRBV4-1 with TRBJ1-1; 7 bases agree with TRBD1. Trimming took 2 bases from V and 5 from J; bases not matched to a gene: 5. The germline gives CDR1 MGHRA, CDR2 YSYEKL. The CDR3 consists of 14 residues. CDR3: CASSQRQGETEAFF. In nucleotides, the CDR3 is TGCGCCAGCAGCCAAAGACAGGGAGAAACTGAAGCTTTCTTT.

V and J are TRBV12-3 or TRBV12-4 and TRBJ1-4, with D perhaps TRBD1 (5 bases). Trimming removed 2 bases from V and 7 bases from J, with 11 bases in between. The CDR3 covers 14 residues. CDR3 nucleotides: TGTGCCAGCAGTTTACGGGGGTCGGGTGAAAAACTGTTTTTT. Translating gives CASSLRGSGEKLFF.

The V call is TRBV10-3, the J call TRBJ2-5, with D possibly matching TRBD2 (6 bases). Germline assignment: CDR1 ENHRY and CDR2 SYGVKD. With 8 bases removed from V and 11 bases from J, the gap between germline ends came to 21 bases. CDR3 size: 13 residues. The CDR3 loop is CAIWGVGSDEQYF. CDR3 DNA: TGTGCCATCTGGGGGGTAGGGTCGGATGAGCAGTACTTC.

This clonotype has only a few counts. This chain connects TRBV7-2 to TRBJ1-2, with D unresolved. Trimming stripped 0 bases from V and 6 bases from J, with 11 bases between. Per the germline V gene, CDR1 is SGHTA and CDR2 is FQGNSA. The CDR3 totals 14 residues. The CDR3 DNA reads as TGTGCCAGCAGCTTAGCCCACGGGGTAAATGGCTACACCTTC. This sequence encodes CASSLAHGVNGYTF.

This clonotype appeared a few times. The J gene is TRBJ2-1, the V gene TRBV20-1, with D perhaps matching TRBD2 (6 bases). Germline V gene sequence: CDR1 DFQATT, CDR2 SNEGSKA (reference sequence). V dropped 2 bases and J dropped 0 bases, with 8 bases sitting between them. The CDR3 loop spans 14 amino acids. The CDR3 sequence: CSARRRGSYNEQFF. CDR3 nucleotides: TGCAGTGCTAGAAGGAGGGGCTCCTACAATGAGCAGTTCTTC.

The rearrangement links TRBV24-1 to TRBJ2-1; D possibly corresponds to TRBD2 (6 bases). Trimming cost V 4 bases and J 6 bases, with 24 bases left between them. The CDR3 is made up of 18 amino acids. CDR1 is KGHDR, CDR2 SFDVKD, per germline. CDR3 sequence reads: CATSEKSWKAGRTNEQFF. The DNA for the CDR3 is TGTGCCACCAGTGAGAAGTCCTGGAAGGCGGGACGTACCAATGAGCAGTTCTTC.